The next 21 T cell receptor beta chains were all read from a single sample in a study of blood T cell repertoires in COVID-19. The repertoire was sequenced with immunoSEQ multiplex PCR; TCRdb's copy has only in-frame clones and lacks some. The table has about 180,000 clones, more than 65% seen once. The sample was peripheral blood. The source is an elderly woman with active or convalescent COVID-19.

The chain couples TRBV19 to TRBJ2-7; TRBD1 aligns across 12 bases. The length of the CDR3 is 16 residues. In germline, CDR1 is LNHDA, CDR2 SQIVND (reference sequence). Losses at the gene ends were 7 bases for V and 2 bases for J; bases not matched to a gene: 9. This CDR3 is CASTQGGTGGPYEQYF. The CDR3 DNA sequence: TGTGCCAGTACCCAAGGTGGGACAGGGGGCCCCTACGAGCAGTACTTC.

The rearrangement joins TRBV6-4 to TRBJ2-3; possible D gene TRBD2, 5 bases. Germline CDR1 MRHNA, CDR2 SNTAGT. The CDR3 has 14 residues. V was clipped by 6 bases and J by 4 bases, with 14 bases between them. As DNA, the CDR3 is TGTGCCAGCAGCCAGCTCCGGGGTTCAGATACGCAGTATTTT. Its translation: CASSQLRGSDTQYF.

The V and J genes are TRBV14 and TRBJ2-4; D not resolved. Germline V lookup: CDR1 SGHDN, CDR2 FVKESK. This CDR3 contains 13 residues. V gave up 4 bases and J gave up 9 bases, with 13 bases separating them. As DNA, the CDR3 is TGTGCCAGCAGCCCGACCCGGGTCGGCATTCAGTACTTC. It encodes CASSPTRVGIQYF.

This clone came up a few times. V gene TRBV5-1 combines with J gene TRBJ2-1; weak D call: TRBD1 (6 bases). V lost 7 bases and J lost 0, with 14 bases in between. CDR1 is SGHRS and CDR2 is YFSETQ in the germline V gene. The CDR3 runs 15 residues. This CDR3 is CASVPTGSSYNEQFF. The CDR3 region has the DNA TGCGCCAGCGTCCCAACAGGGAGCTCCTACAATGAGCAGTTCTTC.

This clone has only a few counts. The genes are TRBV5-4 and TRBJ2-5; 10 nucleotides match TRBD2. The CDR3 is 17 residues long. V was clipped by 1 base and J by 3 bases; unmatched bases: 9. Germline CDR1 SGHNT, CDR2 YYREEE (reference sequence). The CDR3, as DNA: TGTGCCAGCAGCTTGCGGGCTAGCGGGAGTGGGGAAGAGACCCAGTACTTC. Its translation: CASSLRASGSGEETQYF.

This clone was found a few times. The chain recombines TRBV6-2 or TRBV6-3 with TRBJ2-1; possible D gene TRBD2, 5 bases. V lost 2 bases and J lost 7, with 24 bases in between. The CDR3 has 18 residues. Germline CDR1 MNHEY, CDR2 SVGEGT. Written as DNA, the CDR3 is TGTGCCAGCAGTTACCCCGCATGGACCGGACTGATAGGGAATGAGCAGTTCTTC. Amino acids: CASSYPAWTGLIGNEQFF.

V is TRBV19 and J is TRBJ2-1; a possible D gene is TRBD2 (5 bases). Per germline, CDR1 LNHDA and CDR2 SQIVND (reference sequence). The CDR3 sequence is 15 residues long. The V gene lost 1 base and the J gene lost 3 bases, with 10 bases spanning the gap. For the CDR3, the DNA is TGTGCCAGTAGTATAGGGACTTCGCTCTACAATGAGCAGTTCTTC. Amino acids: CASSIGTSLYNEQFF.

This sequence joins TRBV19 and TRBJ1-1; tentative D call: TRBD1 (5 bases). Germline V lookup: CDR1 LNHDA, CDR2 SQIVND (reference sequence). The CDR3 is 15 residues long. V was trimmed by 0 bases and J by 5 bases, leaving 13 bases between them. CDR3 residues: CASSIDLRGGTEAFF. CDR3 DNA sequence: TGTGCCAGTAGTATAGATCTCCGGGGGGGGACTGAAGCTTTCTTT. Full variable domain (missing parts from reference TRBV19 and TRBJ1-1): DGGITQSPKYLFRKEGQNVTLSCEQNLNHDAMYWYRQDPGQGLRLIYYSQIVNDFQKGDIAEGYSVSREKKESFPLTVTSAQKNPTAFYLCASSIDLRGGTEAFFGQGTRLTVV.

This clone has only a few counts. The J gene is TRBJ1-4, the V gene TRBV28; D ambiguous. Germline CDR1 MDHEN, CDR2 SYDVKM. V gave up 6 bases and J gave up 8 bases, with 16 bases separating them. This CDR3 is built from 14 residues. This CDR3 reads CASSLGGSLEKLFF. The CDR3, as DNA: TGTGCCAGCAGCCTAGGTGGTAGCTTGGAAAAACTGTTTTTT.

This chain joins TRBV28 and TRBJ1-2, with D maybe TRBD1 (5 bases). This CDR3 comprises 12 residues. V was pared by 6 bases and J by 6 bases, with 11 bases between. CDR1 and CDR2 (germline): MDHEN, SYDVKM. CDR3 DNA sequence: TGTGCCAGCAGGGGGCGCTTGGATGGCTACACCTTC. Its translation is CASRGRLDGYTF.

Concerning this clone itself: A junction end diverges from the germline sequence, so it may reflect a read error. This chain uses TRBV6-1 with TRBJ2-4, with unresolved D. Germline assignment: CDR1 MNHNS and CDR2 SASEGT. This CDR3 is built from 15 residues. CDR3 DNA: TGTGCCAGCAGGGAAGAACTTTACAGACAAAACATTCAGTACTTC. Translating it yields CASREELYRQNIQYF.

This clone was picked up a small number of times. CDR3 DNA: TGTGCCAGCAGCTGGGACAGCTCCGAGCAGTACTTC. Encoded protein: CASSWDSSEQYF. The genes are TRBV5-8 and TRBJ2-7, with 7 bases identical to TRBD1. CDR3 size: 12 residues. From germline, CDR1 is SGHTS and CDR2 YDEGEE. With V trimmed by 3 bases and J by 6 bases, 3 bases remained unmatched.

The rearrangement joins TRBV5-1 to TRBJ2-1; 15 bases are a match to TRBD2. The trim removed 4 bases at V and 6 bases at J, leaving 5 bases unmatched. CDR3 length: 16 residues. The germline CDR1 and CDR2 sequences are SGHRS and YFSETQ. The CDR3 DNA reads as TGCGCCAGCAGCCCAGGGACTAGCGGGAGGAGCAATGAGCAGTTCTTC. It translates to CASSPGTSGRSNEQFF. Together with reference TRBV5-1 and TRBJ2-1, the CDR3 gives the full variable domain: KAGVTQTPRYLIKTRGQQVTLSCSPISGHRSVSWYQQTPGQGLQFLFEYFSETQRNKGNFPGRFSGRQFSNSRSEMNVSTLELGDSALYLCASSPGTSGRSNEQFFGPGTRLTVL.

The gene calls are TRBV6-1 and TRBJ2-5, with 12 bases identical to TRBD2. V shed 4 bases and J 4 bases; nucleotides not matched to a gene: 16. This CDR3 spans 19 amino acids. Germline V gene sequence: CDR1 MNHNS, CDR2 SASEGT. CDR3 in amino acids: CASSGPLGTSGPYRETQYF. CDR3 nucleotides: TGTGCCAGCAGTGGCCCGCTCGGGACTAGCGGGCCCTACCGAGAGACCCAGTACTTC.

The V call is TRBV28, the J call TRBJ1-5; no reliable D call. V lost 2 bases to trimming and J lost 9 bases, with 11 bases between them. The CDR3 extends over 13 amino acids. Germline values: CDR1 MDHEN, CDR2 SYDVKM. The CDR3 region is CASSLLPRRPQHF. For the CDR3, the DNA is TGTGCCAGCAGTTTACTTCCCCGGAGGCCCCAGCATTTT. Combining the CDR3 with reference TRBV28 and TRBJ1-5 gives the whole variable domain DVKVTQSSRYLVKRTGEKVFLECVQDMDHENMFWYRQDPGLGLRLIYFSYDVKMKEKGDIPEGYSVSREKKERFSLILESASTNQTSMYLCASSLLPRRPQHFGDGTRLSIL.

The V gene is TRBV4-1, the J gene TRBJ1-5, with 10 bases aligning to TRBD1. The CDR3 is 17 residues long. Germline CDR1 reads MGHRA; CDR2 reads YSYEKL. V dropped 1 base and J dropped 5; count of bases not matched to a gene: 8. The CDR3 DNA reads TGCGCCAGCAGCCAAGGGGACAGGGGATACTATGATCAGCCCCAGCATTTT. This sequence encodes CASSQGDRGYYDQPQHF.

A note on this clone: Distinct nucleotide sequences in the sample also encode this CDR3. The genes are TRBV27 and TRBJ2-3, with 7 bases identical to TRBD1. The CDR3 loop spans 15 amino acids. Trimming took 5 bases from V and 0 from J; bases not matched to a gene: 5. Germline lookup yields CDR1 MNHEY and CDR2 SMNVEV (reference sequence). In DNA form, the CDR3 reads TGTGCCAGCAGTCTTTACAGGGGTAGCACAGATACGCAGTATTTT. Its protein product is CASSLYRGSTDTQYF.

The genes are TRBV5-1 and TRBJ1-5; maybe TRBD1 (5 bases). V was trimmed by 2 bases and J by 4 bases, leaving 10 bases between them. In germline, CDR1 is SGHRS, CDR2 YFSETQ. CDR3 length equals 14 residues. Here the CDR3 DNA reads TGCGCCAGCAGCTTAGACAGCCTTAATCAGCCCCAGCATTTT. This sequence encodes CASSLDSLNQPQHF.

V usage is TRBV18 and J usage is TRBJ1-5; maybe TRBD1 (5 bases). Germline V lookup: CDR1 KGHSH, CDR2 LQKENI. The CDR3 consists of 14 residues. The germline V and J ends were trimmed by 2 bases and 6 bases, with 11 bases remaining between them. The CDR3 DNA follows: TGTGCCAGCTCACCAGGGGGGTTGGGTCAGCCCCAGCATTTT. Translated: CASSPGGLGQPQHF.

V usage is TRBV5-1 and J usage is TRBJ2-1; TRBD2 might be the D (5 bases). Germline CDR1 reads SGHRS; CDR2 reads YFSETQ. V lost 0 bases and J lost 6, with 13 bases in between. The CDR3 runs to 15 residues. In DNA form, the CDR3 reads TGCGCCAGCAGCTTGGCCTTAGGGAGAGGCAATGAGCAGTTCTTC. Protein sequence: CASSLALGRGNEQFF. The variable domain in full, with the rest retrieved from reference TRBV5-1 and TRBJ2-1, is KAGVTQTPRYLIKTRGQQVTLSCSPISGHRSVSWYQQTPGQGLQFLFEYFSETQRNKGNFPGRFSGRQFSNSRSEMNVSTLELGDSALYLCASSLALGRGNEQFFGPGTRLTVL.

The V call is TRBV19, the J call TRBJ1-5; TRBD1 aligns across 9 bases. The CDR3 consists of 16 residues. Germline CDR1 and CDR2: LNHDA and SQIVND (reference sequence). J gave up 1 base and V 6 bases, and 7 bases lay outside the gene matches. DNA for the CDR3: TGTGCCAGTAGGACCGGGACAGGGAAAAGCAATCAGCCCCAGCATTTT. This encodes CASRTGTGKSNQPQHF.